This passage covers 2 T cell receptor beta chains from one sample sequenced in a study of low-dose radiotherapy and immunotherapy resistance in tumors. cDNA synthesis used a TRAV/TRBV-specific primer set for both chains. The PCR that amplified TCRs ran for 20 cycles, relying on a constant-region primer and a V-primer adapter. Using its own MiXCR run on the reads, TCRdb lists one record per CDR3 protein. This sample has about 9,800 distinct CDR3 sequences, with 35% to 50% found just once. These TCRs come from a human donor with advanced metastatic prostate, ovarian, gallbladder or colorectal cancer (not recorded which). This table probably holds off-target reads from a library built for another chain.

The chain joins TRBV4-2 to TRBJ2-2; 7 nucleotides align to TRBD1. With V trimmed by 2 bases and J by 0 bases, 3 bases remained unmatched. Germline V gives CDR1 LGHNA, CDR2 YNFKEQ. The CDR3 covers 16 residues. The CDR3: CASSQPGTANTGELFF. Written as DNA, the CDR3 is TGTGCCAGCAGCCAACCCGGGACAGCGAACACCGGGGAGCTGTTTTTT.

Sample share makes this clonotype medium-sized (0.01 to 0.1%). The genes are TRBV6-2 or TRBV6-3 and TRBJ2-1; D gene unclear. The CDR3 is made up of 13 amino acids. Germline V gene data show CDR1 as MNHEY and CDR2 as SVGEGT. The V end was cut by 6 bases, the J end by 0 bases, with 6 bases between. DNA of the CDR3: TGTGCCAGCAGGGGGTTCTCCTACAATGAGCAGTTCTTC. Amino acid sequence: CASRGFSYNEQFF.